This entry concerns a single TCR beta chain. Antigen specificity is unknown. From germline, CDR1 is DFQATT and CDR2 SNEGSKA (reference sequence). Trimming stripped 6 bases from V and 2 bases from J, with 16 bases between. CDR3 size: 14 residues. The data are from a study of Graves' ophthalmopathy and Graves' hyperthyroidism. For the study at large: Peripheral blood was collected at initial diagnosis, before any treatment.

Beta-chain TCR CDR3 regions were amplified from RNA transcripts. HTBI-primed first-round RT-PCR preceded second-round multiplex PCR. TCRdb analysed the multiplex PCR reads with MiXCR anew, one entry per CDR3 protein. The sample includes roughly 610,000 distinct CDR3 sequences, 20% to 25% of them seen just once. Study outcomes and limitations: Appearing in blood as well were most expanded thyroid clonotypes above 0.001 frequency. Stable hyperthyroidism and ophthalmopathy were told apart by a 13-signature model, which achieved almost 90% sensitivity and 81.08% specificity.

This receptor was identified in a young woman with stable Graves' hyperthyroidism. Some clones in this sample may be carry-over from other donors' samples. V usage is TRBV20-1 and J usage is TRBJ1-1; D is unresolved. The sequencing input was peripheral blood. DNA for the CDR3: TGCAGTGCGGCGGAGAGGGTCGGCAACACTGAAGCTTTCTTT. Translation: CSAAERVGNTEAFF.